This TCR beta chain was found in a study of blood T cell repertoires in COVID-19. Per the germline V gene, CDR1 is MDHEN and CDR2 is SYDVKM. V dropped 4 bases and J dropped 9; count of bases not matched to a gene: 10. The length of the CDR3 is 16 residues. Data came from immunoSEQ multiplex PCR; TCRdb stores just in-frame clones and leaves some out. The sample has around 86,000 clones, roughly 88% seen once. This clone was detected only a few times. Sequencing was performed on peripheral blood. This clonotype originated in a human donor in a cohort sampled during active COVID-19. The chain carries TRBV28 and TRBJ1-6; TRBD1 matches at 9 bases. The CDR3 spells CASSYPTGGYGSPLHF. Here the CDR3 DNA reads TGTGCCAGCAGTTACCCAACAGGGGGCTATGGTTCACCCCTCCACTTT.